The 24 T cell receptor beta chains in this list originate from one sample, sequenced in a study of PD-1 blockade in classical Hodgkin lymphoma. Assay used: immunoSEQ multiplex PCR; TCRdb lists only in-frame clones, some missing. The sample lists 20,000 to 25,000 clones, around three quarters seen once, with about 19% in the top ten. Time point: cycle 4 day 1 (C4D1), after five to seven weeks of nivolumab. All patients relapsed after autologous stem cell transplantation, and brentuximab vedotin exposure varied. The material sequenced was peripheral blood mononuclear cells (PBMCs), taken before the fourth cycle of nivolumab. All receptors come from a human donor with classical Hodgkin lymphoma.

This chain uses TRBV5-5 with TRBJ2-7; 11 bases map to TRBD2. J lost 4 bases, V lost 5 bases, and 5 bases had no gene match. This CDR3 comprises 14 residues. The germline gives CDR1 SGHKS, CDR2 YYEKEE (reference sequence). The CDR3: CASSLAGGIYEQYF. DNA of the CDR3: TGTGCCAGCAGTCTAGCGGGAGGTATATACGAGCAGTACTTC. Drawing the rest from reference TRBV5-5 and TRBJ2-7, the complete variable domain is DAGVTQSPTHLIKTRGQQVTLRCSPISGHKSVSWYQQVLGQGPQFIFQYYEKEERGRGNFPDRFSARQFPNYSSELNVNALLLGDSALYLCASSLAGGIYEQYFGPGTRLTVT.

The CDR3 region has the DNA TGTGCCAGCTCACCAGAACATGGGGCGGGGACCCAGTACTTC. Amino acids: CASSPEHGAGTQYF. The rearrangement uses TRBV18 and TRBJ2-5; D may correspond to TRBD1 or TRBD2 (5 bases each). The V gene lost 2 bases and the J gene lost 7 bases, with 14 bases spanning the gap. Per the germline V gene, CDR1 is KGHSH and CDR2 is LQKENI. The CDR3 contains 14 residues.

V gene TRBV5-1 combines with J gene TRBJ1-2, with TRBD1 identical over 9 bases. J lost 5 bases, V lost 4 bases, and 9 bases had no gene match. The CDR3 spans 15 residues. Germline CDR1 reads SGHRS; CDR2 reads YFSETQ. The CDR3 region is CASSPGTGYGYGYTF. In nucleotides, the CDR3 is TGCGCCAGCAGCCCAGGGACAGGGTACGGTTATGGCTACACCTTC.

The chain has TRBV18 and TRBJ2-1; D is undetermined. CDR3 length: 12 residues. Germline assignment: CDR1 KGHSH and CDR2 LQKENI. Trimming left V 4 bases short and J 4 bases short, with 5 bases between. The CDR3 protein is CASSQGYNEQFF. CDR3 nucleotide sequence: TGTGCCAGCTCACAGGGTTACAATGAGCAGTTCTTC.

This clone is labeled as medium-sized. The chain employs TRBV25-1 and TRBJ1-3; 7 nucleotides match TRBD1. With 2 bases clipped from V and 0 bases from J, the junction kept 4 bases outside the gene matches. Per germline, CDR1 MGHDK and CDR2 SYGVNS. The CDR3 extends over 16 amino acids. The CDR3 bases are TGTGCCAGCAGTGAACGTGACAGGGTCTCTGGAAACACCATATATTTT. Amino acids: CASSERDRVSGNTIYF. Drawing the rest from reference TRBV25-1 and TRBJ1-3, the complete variable domain is EADIYQTPRYLVIGTGKKITLECSQTMGHDKMYWYQQDPGMELHLIHYSYGVNSTEKGDLSSESTVSRIRTEHFPLTLESARPSHTSQYLCASSERDRVSGNTIYFGEGSWLTVV.

This clone was seen a single time. This chain links TRBV5-6 with TRBJ2-1; 9 nucleotides line up with TRBD1. Germline V lookup: CDR1 SGHDT, CDR2 YYEEEE. V was pared by 4 bases and J by 0 bases, with 2 bases of the junction left unmatched. This CDR3 spans 15 amino acids. CDR3 sequence reads: CASSLGQGSYNEQFF. Written as DNA, the CDR3 is TGTGCCAGCAGCCTGGGACAGGGCTCCTACAATGAGCAGTTCTTC. Together with reference TRBV5-6 and TRBJ2-1, the CDR3 gives the full variable domain: DAGVTQSPTHLIKTRGQQVTLRCSPKSGHDTVSWYQQALGQGPQFIFQYYEEEERQRGNFPDRFSGHQFPNYSSELNVNALLLGDSALYLCASSLGQGSYNEQFFGPGTRLTVL.

The chain couples TRBV7-8 to TRBJ2-3; D unresolved. Germline values: CDR1 SGHVS, CDR2 FQNEAQ. This CDR3 is built from 15 residues. The V end was cut by 0 bases, the J end by 0 bases, with 7 bases between. CDR3 residues: CASSLAVQSTDTQYF. Here the CDR3 DNA reads TGTGCCAGCAGCTTAGCGGTTCAGAGCACAGATACGCAGTATTTT.

The rearrangement uses TRBV9 and TRBJ2-1, with TRBD2 as a possible D gene (7 bases). The CDR3 is 14 amino acids. Deletions cut 2 bases from V and 4 bases from J, with 10 bases between. CDR1 is SGDLS and CDR2 is YYNGEE in the germline V gene. The CDR3 sequence is CASSVRGGYNEQFF. CDR3 bases: TGTGCCAGCAGCGTCAGGGGAGGGTACAATGAGCAGTTCTTC.

The rearrangement uses TRBV2 and TRBJ2-1; 8 bases agree with TRBD2. After removal of 6 bases from V and 4 bases from J, the junction contained 5 bases not matched to a gene. The CDR3 has 14 residues. Germline V lookup: CDR1 SNHLY, CDR2 FYNNEI. The CDR3 protein is CASRRTSLYNEQFF. The CDR3 bases are TGTGCCAGCAGAAGGACTAGCCTGTACAATGAGCAGTTCTTC.

This clone was detected a few times. The J gene is TRBJ2-2, the V gene TRBV6-1; tentatively, D is TRBD2 (5 bases). This CDR3 has 15 residues. Germline V gene sequence: CDR1 MNHNS, CDR2 SASEGT. Trimming left V 4 bases short and J 7 bases short, with 16 bases between. The CDR3 sequence is CASSVVRVAGGELFF. The CDR3 DNA reads as TGTGCCAGCAGTGTGGTGAGGGTTGCGGGCGGGGAGCTGTTTTTT.

This clone was recorded once. The V call is TRBV19, the J call TRBJ2-3, with 9 bases identical to TRBD1. Per the germline V gene, CDR1 is LNHDA and CDR2 is SQIVND (reference sequence). The CDR3 contains 13 residues. The ends lost 4 bases at V and 6 bases at J; junction bases unmatched: 2. Here the CDR3 reads CASSTGTGDTQYF. The CDR3, as DNA: TGTGCCAGTAGTACGGGGACAGGGGATACGCAGTATTTT.

The J gene is TRBJ2-7, the V gene TRBV5-1; a weak D match, TRBD1 (5 bases). The CDR3 consists of 15 residues. Germline CDR1 SGHRS, CDR2 YFSETQ. V was shortened by 4 bases and J by 5 bases, with 19 bases between the two germline ends. CDR3 DNA sequence: TGCGCCAGCAGCCCTCAGACAGCCGAGTCCCACGAGCAGTACTTC. This encodes CASSPQTAESHEQYF.

The CDR3 DNA follows: TGCGCCAGCAGTGAGGCGGCAAGAAGGACTAGCGGGAGTTCAGATACGCAGTATTTT. As protein: CASSEAARRTSGSSDTQYF. The rearrangement links TRBV10-2 to TRBJ2-3; the match to TRBD2 covers 13 bases. Germline CDR1 and CDR2: WSHSY and SAAADI. CDR3 size: 19 residues. V shed 2 bases, J shed 4 bases, and the junction held 12 bases outside the gene matches.

The CDR3 protein is CASSEEAEGPNTGELFF. CDR3 coding DNA: TGTGCCAGCAGTGAAGAGGCGGAGGGGCCTAACACCGGGGAGCTGTTTTTT. The rearrangement uses TRBV2 and TRBJ2-2; TRBD2 is a possible D gene (6 bases). V lost 1 base and J 2 bases, leaving 14 bases between the germline ends. The CDR3 spans 17 residues. CDR1 is SNHLY and CDR2 is FYNNEI in the germline V gene.

In this sample, this clone turned up once. The chain has TRBV7-9 and TRBJ2-1, with a tentative D call TRBD1 (6 bases). From germline, CDR1 is SEHNR and CDR2 FQNEAQ (reference sequence). Trimming removed 5 bases at V and 2 bases at J, with 16 bases between. The CDR3 has 16 amino acids. The CDR3 region has the DNA TGTGCCAGCAGCCACTACAGGGATCCTACCTACAATGAGCAGTTCTTC. Translation: CASSHYRDPTYNEQFF. Looking up the rest from reference TRBV7-9 and TRBJ2-1 gives the full variable domain: DTGVSQNPRHKITKRGQNVTFRCDPISEHNRLYWYRQTLGQGPEFLTYFQNEAQLEKSRLLSDRFSAERPKGSFSTLEIQRTEQGDSAMYLCASSHYRDPTYNEQFFGPGTRLTVL.

This rearrangement joins TRBV27 to TRBJ2-1; D ambiguous. Germline assignment: CDR1 MNHEY and CDR2 SMNVEV (reference sequence). The CDR3 sequence is 17 residues long. Trimming removed 6 bases at V and 3 bases at J, with 21 bases between. The CDR3: CASRYSLSKGGYNEQFF. In DNA form, the CDR3 reads TGTGCCAGCAGGTACAGTTTGTCGAAGGGTGGCTACAATGAGCAGTTCTTC.

The J gene is TRBJ2-3, the V gene TRBV5-4; 7 nucleotides line up with TRBD2. Germline V gives CDR1 SGHNT, CDR2 YYREEE (reference sequence). This CDR3 has 14 residues. V was pared by 7 bases and J by 3 bases, with 8 bases of the junction left unmatched. The CDR3 spells CASGGGEGTDTQYF. The CDR3 DNA reads TGTGCCAGCGGTGGGGGGGAGGGGACAGATACGCAGTATTTT. Variable domain in full (rest from reference TRBV5-4 and TRBJ2-3): ETGVTQSPTHLIKTRGQQVTLRCSSQSGHNTVSWYQQALGQGPQFIFQYYREEENGRGNFPPRFSGLQFPNYSSELNVNALELDDSALYLCASGGGEGTDTQYFGPGTRLTVL.

The rearrangement joins TRBV19 to TRBJ2-6; 9 bases line up with TRBD1. Unmatched junction bases numbered 0, after V lost 1 base and J lost 2 bases. In germline, CDR1 is LNHDA, CDR2 SQIVND (reference sequence). The CDR3 has 16 amino acids. Written as DNA, the CDR3 is TGTGCCAGTAGTATAGGGGACAGGGCTGGGGCCAACGTCCTGACTTTC. As protein: CASSIGDRAGANVLTF.

The gene calls are TRBV4-1 and TRBJ2-3, with D unresolved. Trimming pared 4 bases from V and 6 bases from J, leaving 11 bases between. CDR1 MGHRA and CDR2 YSYEKL come from the germline V gene. CDR3 length: 13 amino acids. This CDR3 is CASSPVVRDTQYF. CDR3 DNA: TGCGCCAGCAGCCCGGTGGTCCGGGATACGCAGTATTTT.

J is TRBJ1-2 and V is TRBV6-6, with D uncertain. Trimming pared 7 bases from V and 2 bases from J, leaving 11 bases between. Germline loops: CDR1 MNHNY, CDR2 SVGAGI (reference sequence). This CDR3 has 13 residues. DNA for the CDR3: TGTGCCAGCACCGAGGCCCTCAACTATGGCTACACCTTC. This sequence encodes CASTEALNYGYTF.

This clone was picked up a small number of times. The V gene is TRBV5-1, the J gene TRBJ2-5; D is uncertain. This CDR3 is built from 13 residues. Germline CDR1 SGHRS, CDR2 YFSETQ. Trimming shortened V by 2 bases and J by 2 bases, and 7 bases separated the two germline ends. The CDR3, as DNA: TGCGCCAGCAGCTTCTTAAGACAAGAGACCCAGTACTTC. It is translated as CASSFLRQETQYF.

J is TRBJ2-7 and V is TRBV2; 14 bases match TRBD2. Germline CDR1 is SNHLY and CDR2 is FYNNEI. V shed 5 bases, J shed 3 bases, and the junction held 3 bases outside the gene matches. This CDR3 is built from 15 residues. In DNA, the CDR3 is TGTGCCAGCAGTAAAGGGACTAGCGGGAGCTACGAGCAGTACTTC. It is translated as CASSKGTSGSYEQYF.

V and J are TRBV18 and TRBJ2-7, with a tentative D call TRBD1 (6 bases). Germline V gene sequence: CDR1 KGHSH, CDR2 LQKENI. Deletions cut 4 bases from V and 3 bases from J, with 16 bases between. This CDR3 has 15 residues. The CDR3 loop reads CASSLQGSLNYEQYF. CDR3 nucleotides: TGTGCCAGCTCACTCCAGGGGAGCTTAAACTACGAGCAGTACTTC.

The CDR3 DNA is TGTGCCAGCTCACCGAACCGCTTCCTAGCCAAAAACATTCAGTACTTC. Translation gives CASSPNRFLAKNIQYF. The chain links TRBV18 to TRBJ2-4; no definite D call. V lost 3 bases to trimming and J lost 0 bases, with 12 bases between them. CDR1 KGHSH and CDR2 LQKENI come from the germline V gene. The CDR3 loop spans 16 amino acids.